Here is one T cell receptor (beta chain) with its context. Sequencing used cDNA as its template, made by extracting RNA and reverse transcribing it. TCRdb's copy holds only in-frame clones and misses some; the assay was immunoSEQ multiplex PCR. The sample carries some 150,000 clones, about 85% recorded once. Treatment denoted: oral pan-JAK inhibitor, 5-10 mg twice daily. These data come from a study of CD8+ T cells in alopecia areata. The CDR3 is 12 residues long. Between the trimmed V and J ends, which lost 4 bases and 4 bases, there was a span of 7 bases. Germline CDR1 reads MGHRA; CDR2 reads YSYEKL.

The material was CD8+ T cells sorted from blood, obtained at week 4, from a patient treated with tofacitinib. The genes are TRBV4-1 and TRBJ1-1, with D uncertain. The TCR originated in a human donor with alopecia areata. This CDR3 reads CASSPRGTEAFF. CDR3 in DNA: TGCGCCAGCAGCCCTCGCGGCACTGAAGCTTTCTTT.